The 6 T cell receptor beta chains below were found in one sample sequenced in a study of T cells in Graves' hyperthyroidism and ophthalmopathy. What was amplified from RNA transcripts were TCR beta CDR3 regions. A first-round RT-PCR of the TCR CDR3 used the HTBI primer set. TCRdb redid the calling of the multiplex PCR reads with MiXCR, one entry per CDR3 protein. The data contain approximately 480,000 distinct CDR3 sequences, less than 25% of them singletons. The sequenced sample was blood. All receptors come from a man aged 18 to 30 with Graves' hyperthyroidism.

This clonotype has a count of ten or more. This chain uses TRBV9 with TRBJ1-3, with D uncertain. CDR1 and CDR2 from the germline V gene are SGDLS and YYNGEE. The CDR3 is made up of 18 amino acids. V gave up 0 bases and J gave up 0 bases, with 16 bases separating them. CDR3 residues: CASSVAGSTSFSGNTIYF. CDR3 nucleotides: TGTGCCAGCAGCGTAGCCGGATCCACATCCTTCTCTGGAAACACCATATATTTT.

A few counts support this clonotype. This chain connects TRBV18 to TRBJ2-5, with 7 bases matching TRBD2. This CDR3 is 15 amino acids long. V gave up 5 bases and J gave up 1 base; unmatched junction bases: 7. CDR1 and CDR2 (germline): KGHSH, LQKENI. The CDR3 protein is CASSINGGTQETQYF. The CDR3 nucleotides are TGTGCCAGCTCAATAAACGGGGGGACCCAAGAGACCCAGTACTTC.

Regarding this clonotype: A much larger clone differs from this one at a single base, so this may be a read error. The chain joins TRBV6-4 to TRBJ2-7, with TRBD1 matching over 9 bases. V was pared by 4 bases and J by 6 bases, with 7 bases of the junction left unmatched. The CDR3 contains 14 residues. CDR1 MRHNA and CDR2 SNTAGT come from the germline V gene. The CDR3 sequence: CASSGDREKIEQYF. CDR3 nucleotides: TGTGCCAGCAGTGGGGACAGGGAGAAGATCGAGCAGTACTTC.

This clonotype was picked up a small number of times. The rearrangement joins TRBV11-1 to TRBJ2-5, with TRBD1 matching over 8 bases. J was trimmed by 3 bases and V by 6 bases; bases with no gene match: 15. Looked up from germline, CDR1 is SGHAT and CDR2 is FQDESV (reference sequence). The CDR3 is 17 amino acids. The CDR3 nucleotides are TGTGCCAGCAGGCCAAGGACAGGGAAGAATGGGGAAGAGACCCAGTACTTC. It is translated as CASRPRTGKNGEETQYF.

This clonotype was recorded a few times. This CDR3 is CASSLRFETQYF. CDR3 DNA sequence: TGTGCCAGCAGTTTGAGATTCGAGACCCAGTACTTC. The J gene is TRBJ2-5, the V gene TRBV12-3 or TRBV12-4; D unclear. Trimming removed 3 bases from V and 5 bases from J, with 7 bases in between. The CDR3 length is 12 residues.

This clonotype came up many times. The chain employs TRBV24-1 and TRBJ2-5; 9 positions match TRBD1. Germline CDR1 and CDR2: KGHDR and SFDVKD. The CDR3 has 16 amino acids. J gave up 4 bases and V 0 bases, and 5 bases lay outside the gene matches. CDR3 bases: TGTGCCACCAGTGATTTGGACAGGGGGGAAGTAGAGACCCAGTACTTC. Encoded protein: CATSDLDRGEVETQYF.